This T cell receptor beta chain was recovered during a study of cytomegalovirus exposure and HLA in healthy donors. Study-wide findings and caveats: Beyond CMV serostatus, there was no information to go on about immune exposure. TCR beta sequences reportedly predicted most subjects' HLA-A and HLA-B alleles accurately.

PCR was performed using 60 Vbeta and 13 Jbeta primers. Data came from immunoSEQ multiplex PCR; TCRdb stores just in-frame clones and leaves some out. The sample lists about 140,000 clones; 79% were seen once. This clone occurred a few times. Its cognate antigen is unknown. Sequencing was performed on PBMCs. This TCR was sampled from a young man in good health and CMV-seronegative.

CDR3 sequence (DNA): TGCGCCAGCAGCCACGGGGGACAGGTTAACTCTGAAGCTTTCTTT. Translated, it gives CASSHGGQVNSEAFF. The gene calls are TRBV4-3 and TRBJ1-1, with 8 bases identical to TRBD1. CDR3 length: 15 amino acids. The J segment lost 6 bases and the V segment lost 3 bases, leaving 9 bases of the junction unmatched. CDR1 is LGHNA, CDR2 YSLEER, per germline.